Following are 16 T cell receptor beta chains from one sample sequenced in a study of blood T cell repertoires in COVID-19. Sequencing was performed with immunoSEQ multiplex PCR; in TCRdb, only in-frame clones are kept and a portion is missing. The sample holds about 170,000 clones, 70% to 90% seen once. What was sequenced was peripheral blood. These receptors all stem from a woman aged 80 or over with COVID-19, enrolled during active disease.

The V call is TRBV5-4, the J call TRBJ1-1; D might be TRBD1 (6 bases). The CDR3 contains 14 residues. Germline V gene data show CDR1 as SGHNT and CDR2 as YYREEE (reference sequence). Trimming cost V 4 bases and J 2 bases, with 12 bases left between them. CDR3 in amino acids: CASSRPDSNTEAFF. CDR3 nucleotides: TGTGCCAGCAGCCGACCGGACAGTAACACTGAAGCTTTCTTT.

V is TRBV18 and J is TRBJ1-2; TRBD1 matches 11 bases. The CDR3 is 15 amino acids. Germline assignment: CDR1 KGHSH and CDR2 LQKENI. The V and J ends lost 1 base and 7 bases, in that order; junction bases with no gene match: 5. CDR3 residues: CASSPQTGTGGGYTF. CDR3 DNA sequence: TGTGCCAGCTCACCACAGACGGGGACAGGGGGTGGCTACACCTTC.

This clone was seen only once. One end of the junction does not line up with germline, which may come from a read error. This chain uses TRBV15 with TRBJ1-1; 7 bases align to TRBD1. The V gene's germline CDR1 is LNHNV and CDR2 YYDKDF (reference sequence). The CDR3 runs to 14 residues. The DNA for the CDR3 is TGTGCCACCGGCAGGGGGGGACTCAACACTGAAGCTTTCTTT. This encodes CATGRGGLNTEAFF.

This clone was observed once. The rearrangement joins TRBV7-2 to TRBJ1-2; D unclear. V lost 1 base, J lost 4 bases, and 10 bases lay in between. CDR1 SGHTA and CDR2 FQGNSA come from the germline V gene. This CDR3 is 14 amino acids long. As DNA, the CDR3 is TGTGCCAGCAGCTTAGGGGTACAGTTCTATGGCTACACCTTC. Amino acids: CASSLGVQFYGYTF.

The gene calls are TRBV2 and TRBJ2-2, with D possibly TRBD2 on 7 matching bases. V lost 6 bases and J lost 3, with 11 bases in between. This CDR3 is built from 14 residues. Germline loops: CDR1 SNHLY, CDR2 FYNNEI. The chain's CDR3 is CASRGGPDTGELFF. DNA for the CDR3: TGTGCCAGCAGGGGGGGGCCAGACACCGGGGAGCTGTTTTTT.

The chain combines TRBV9 with TRBJ1-3; D gene unclear. The CDR3 covers 14 residues. The germline V gene has CDR1 SGDLS and CDR2 YYNGEE. V was clipped by 3 bases and J by 3 bases, with 10 bases between them. Written as DNA, the CDR3 is TGTGCCAGCAGCGGGGGAGGCTTTGGAAACACCATATATTTT. Translating it yields CASSGGGFGNTIYF.

V gene TRBV12-3 or TRBV12-4 combines with J gene TRBJ1-1; the D gene is possibly TRBD1 (5 bases). The CDR3 is made up of 13 amino acids. The ends were cut back, 2 bases at V and 3 bases at J, with 7 bases in the middle. This chain's CDR3 is CASSLKGHTEAFF. CDR3 coding DNA: TGTGCCAGCAGTTTAAAGGGGCACACTGAAGCTTTCTTT.

J is TRBJ1-2 and V is TRBV28; TRBD1 is a possible D gene (6 bases). V lost 6 bases, J lost 5 bases, and 16 bases lay in between. Looked up from germline, CDR1 is MDHEN and CDR2 is SYDVKM. This CDR3 has 14 amino acids. CDR3 sequence: CASSPGDIPYGYTF. The CDR3 DNA reads TGTGCCAGCAGCCCAGGGGACATCCCGTATGGCTACACCTTC.

This chain joins TRBV19 and TRBJ2-7; 8 nucleotides line up with TRBD2. The CDR3 has 15 amino acids. V dropped 4 bases and J dropped 1; count of bases not matched to a gene: 6. CDR1 LNHDA and CDR2 SQIVND come from the germline V gene (reference sequence). In nucleotides, the CDR3 is TGTGCCAGTAGTACCCTTAGCGGGGCATCCTACGAGCAGTACTTC. Its translation is CASSTLSGASYEQYF.

This clone showed up just a few times. V usage is TRBV27 and J usage is TRBJ1-2; TRBD1 might be the D (5 bases). The V and J ends lost 3 bases and 8 bases respectively, with 10 bases between them. CDR1 is MNHEY, CDR2 SMNVEV, per germline (reference sequence). The CDR3 covers 12 residues. This CDR3 is CASSFPSGGYTF. The CDR3 DNA reads as TGTGCCAGCAGTTTTCCTTCAGGGGGCTACACCTTC.

The rearrangement joins TRBV15 to TRBJ2-3; D possibly corresponds to TRBD2 (6 bases). CDR3 size: 15 residues. The germline V gene has CDR1 LNHNV and CDR2 YYDKDF (reference sequence). V lost 0 bases, J lost 2 bases, and 9 bases lay in between. The CDR3 region has the DNA TGTGCCACCAGCAGAGATGGCGGGAACACAGATACGCAGTATTTT. Translated, it gives CATSRDGGNTDTQYF.

The chain has TRBV6-1 and TRBJ2-1; TRBD2 matches at 12 bases. Germline trimming cut 0 bases from V and 9 bases from J; bases unmatched to any gene: 6. The CDR3 runs to 16 residues. Germline V gives CDR1 MNHNS, CDR2 SASEGT. CDR3 residues: CASSEALAGGRSEQFF. CDR3 nucleotides: TGTGCCAGCAGTGAAGCCCTAGCGGGAGGGAGGAGTGAGCAGTTCTTC.

This chain links TRBV29-1 with TRBJ1-1; TRBD1 agrees at 8 bases. The length of the CDR3 is 13 residues. Trimming took 5 bases from V and 5 from J; bases not matched to a gene: 7. The germline gives CDR1 SQVTM, CDR2 ANQGSEA. The CDR3 loop is CSVRMQGATEAFF. The CDR3 nucleotides read TGCAGCGTTCGGATGCAGGGGGCAACTGAAGCTTTCTTT. Full variable domain (missing parts from reference TRBV29-1 and TRBJ1-1): SAVISQKPSRDICQRGTSLTIQCQVDSQVTMMFWYRQQPGQSLTLIATANQGSEATYESGFVIDKFPISRPNLTFSTLTVSNMSPEDSSIYLCSVRMQGATEAFFGQGTRLTVV.

The gene calls are TRBV6-5 and TRBJ2-7, with D possibly matching TRBD2 (6 bases). This CDR3 comprises 14 residues. CDR1 MNHEY and CDR2 SVGAGI come from the germline V gene. V lost 7 bases and J 6 bases, leaving 19 bases between the germline ends. CDR3 DNA sequence: TGTGCCAGCACCTCTTTTACGGGGGTTGGCGAGCAGTACTTC. Its translation: CASTSFTGVGEQYF.

This clone was found a few times. The CDR3 loop is CASSYFPGANEQFF. The DNA of the CDR3 is TGTGCCAGCAGTTACTTTCCGGGAGCGAATGAGCAGTTCTTC. V gene TRBV6-5 combines with J gene TRBJ2-1; D is perhaps TRBD2 (6 bases). The CDR3 has 14 residues. The germline CDR1 and CDR2 sequences are MNHEY and SVGAGI. V was pared by 1 base and J by 7 bases, with 11 bases between.

The rearrangement uses TRBV7-2 and TRBJ1-1, with TRBD1 as a possible D gene (6 bases). This CDR3 has 16 residues. V lost 1 base and J lost 4, with 16 bases in between. From germline, CDR1 is SGHTA and CDR2 FQGNSA. The CDR3 DNA is TGTGCCAGCAGCTTAGGTGTTAGGGGGGGTAGCACTGAAGCTTTCTTT. This gives the protein CASSLGVRGGSTEAFF.